This TCR beta chain stems from a study of cytomegalovirus exposure and HLA in healthy donors. The PCR employed 60 Vbeta primers together with 13 Jbeta primers. Sequencing used immunoSEQ multiplex PCR; TCRdb keeps in-frame clones, though not all of them. The data contain some 120,000 clones, more than 75% of them seen just once; the ten biggest clones take up about 1.8%. Germline V gene lookup returns CDR1 MNHNS and CDR2 SASEGT. The CDR3 is made up of 15 amino acids. V lost 6 bases to trimming and J lost 8 bases; unmatched junction nucleotides: 13. Material for sequencing was PBMCs. The receptor was derived from a man younger than 30 in good health and CMV-seronegative. The J gene is TRBJ1-1, the V gene TRBV6-1; 9 nucleotides line up with TRBD1. CDR3 region: CASRLVTGGSLEAFF. The CDR3 coding sequence is TGTGCCAGCAGATTGGTGACAGGGGGGTCCCTCGAAGCTTTCTTT.